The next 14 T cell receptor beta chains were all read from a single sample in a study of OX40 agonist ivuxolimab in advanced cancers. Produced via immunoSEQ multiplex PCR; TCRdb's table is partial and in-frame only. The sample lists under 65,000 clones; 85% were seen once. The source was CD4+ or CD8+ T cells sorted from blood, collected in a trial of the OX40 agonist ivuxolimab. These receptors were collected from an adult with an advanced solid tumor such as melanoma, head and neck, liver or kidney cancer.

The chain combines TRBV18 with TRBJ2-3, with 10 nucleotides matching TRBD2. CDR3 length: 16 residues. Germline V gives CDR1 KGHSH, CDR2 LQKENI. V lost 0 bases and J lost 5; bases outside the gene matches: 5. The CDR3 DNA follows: TGTGCCAGCTCACCACCCGGACTAGCGGTGAGAGATACGCAGTATTTT. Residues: CASSPPGLAVRDTQYF.

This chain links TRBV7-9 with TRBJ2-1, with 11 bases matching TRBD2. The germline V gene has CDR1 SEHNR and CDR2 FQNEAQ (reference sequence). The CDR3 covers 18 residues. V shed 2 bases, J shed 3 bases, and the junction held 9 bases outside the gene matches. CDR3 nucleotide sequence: TGTGCCAGCAGCTTATGGACTAGCGGGTTCATGGGCTACAATGAGCAGTTCTTC. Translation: CASSLWTSGFMGYNEQFF. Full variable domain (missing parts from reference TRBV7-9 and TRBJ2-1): DTGVSQNPRHKITKRGQNVTFRCDPISEHNRLYWYRQTLGQGPEFLTYFQNEAQLEKSRLLSDRFSAERPKGSFSTLEIQRTEQGDSAMYLCASSLWTSGFMGYNEQFFGPGTRLTVL.

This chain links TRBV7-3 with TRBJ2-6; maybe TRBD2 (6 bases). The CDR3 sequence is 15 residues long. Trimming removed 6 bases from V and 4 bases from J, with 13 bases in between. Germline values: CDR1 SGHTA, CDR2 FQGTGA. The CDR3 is CASSPGVAGANVLTF. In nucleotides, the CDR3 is TGTGCCAGCAGTCCGGGGGTGGCCGGGGCCAACGTCCTGACTTTC.

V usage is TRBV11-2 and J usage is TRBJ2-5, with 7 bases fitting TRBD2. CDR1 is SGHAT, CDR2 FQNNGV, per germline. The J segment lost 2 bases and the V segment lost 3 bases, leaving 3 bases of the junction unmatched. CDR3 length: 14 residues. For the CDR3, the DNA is TGTGCCAGCAGCTTGTTGGGGGGGCAAGAGACCCAGTACTTC. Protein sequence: CASSLLGGQETQYF. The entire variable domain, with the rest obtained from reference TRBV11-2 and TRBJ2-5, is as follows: EAGVAQSPRYKIIEKRQSVAFWCNPISGHATLYWYQQILGQGPKLLIQFQNNGVVDDSQLPKDRFSAERLKGVDSTLKIQPAKLEDSAVYLCASSLLGGQETQYFGPGTRLLVL.

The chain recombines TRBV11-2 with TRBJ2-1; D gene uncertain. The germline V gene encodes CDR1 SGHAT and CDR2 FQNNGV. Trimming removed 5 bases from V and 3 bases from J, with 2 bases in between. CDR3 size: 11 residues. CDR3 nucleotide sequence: TGTGCCAGCAGCAACTACAATGAGCAGTTCTTC. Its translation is CASSNYNEQFF.

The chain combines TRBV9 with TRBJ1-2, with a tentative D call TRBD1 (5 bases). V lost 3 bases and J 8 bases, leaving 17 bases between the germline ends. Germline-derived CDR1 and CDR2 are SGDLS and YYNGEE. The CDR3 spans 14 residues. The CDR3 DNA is TGTGCCAGCAGCGCGGACACCTACAGAGGAGGCTACACCTTC. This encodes CASSADTYRGGYTF.

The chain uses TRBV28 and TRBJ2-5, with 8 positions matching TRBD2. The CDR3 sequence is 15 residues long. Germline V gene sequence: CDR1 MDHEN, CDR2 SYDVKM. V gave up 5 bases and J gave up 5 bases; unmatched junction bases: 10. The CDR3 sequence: CASSKPGGPEETQYF. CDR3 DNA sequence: TGTGCCAGCAGTAAGCCGGGGGGGCCCGAGGAGACCCAGTACTTC.

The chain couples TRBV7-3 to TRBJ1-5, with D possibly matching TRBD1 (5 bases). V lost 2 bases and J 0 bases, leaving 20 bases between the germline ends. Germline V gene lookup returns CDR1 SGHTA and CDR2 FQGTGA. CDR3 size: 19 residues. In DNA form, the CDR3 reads TGTGCCAGCAGCTTATACTATGTTGCAGGGTCATATAGCAATCAGCCCCAGCATTTT. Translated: CASSLYYVAGSYSNQPQHF.

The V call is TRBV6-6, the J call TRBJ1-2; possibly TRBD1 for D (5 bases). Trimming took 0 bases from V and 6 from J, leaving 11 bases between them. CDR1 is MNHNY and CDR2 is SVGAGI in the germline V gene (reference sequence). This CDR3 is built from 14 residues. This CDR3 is CASSYSSGADGYTF. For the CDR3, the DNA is TGTGCCAGCAGTTACTCCTCCGGGGCAGATGGCTACACCTTC.

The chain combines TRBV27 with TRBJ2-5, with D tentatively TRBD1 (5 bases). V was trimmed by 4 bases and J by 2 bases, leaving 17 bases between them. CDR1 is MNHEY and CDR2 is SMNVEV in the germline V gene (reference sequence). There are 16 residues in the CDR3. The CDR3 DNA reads TGTGCCAGCAGTTCTCGCCCCCCAGGGCCGCAAGAGACCCAGTACTTC. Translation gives CASSSRPPGPQETQYF.

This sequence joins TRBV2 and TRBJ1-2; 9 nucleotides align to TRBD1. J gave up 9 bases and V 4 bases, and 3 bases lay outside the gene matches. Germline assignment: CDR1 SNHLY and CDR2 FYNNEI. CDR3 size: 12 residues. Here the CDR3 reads CASSGDRDSYTF. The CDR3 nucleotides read TGTGCCAGCAGTGGGGACAGGGACAGCTACACCTTC.

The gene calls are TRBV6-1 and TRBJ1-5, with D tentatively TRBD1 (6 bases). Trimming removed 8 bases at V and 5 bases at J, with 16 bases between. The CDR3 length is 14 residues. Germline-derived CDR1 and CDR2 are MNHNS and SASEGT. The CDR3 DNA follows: TGTGCCAGCCATTCTATGGGGGGCGATCAGCCCCAGCATTTT. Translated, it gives CASHSMGGDQPQHF.

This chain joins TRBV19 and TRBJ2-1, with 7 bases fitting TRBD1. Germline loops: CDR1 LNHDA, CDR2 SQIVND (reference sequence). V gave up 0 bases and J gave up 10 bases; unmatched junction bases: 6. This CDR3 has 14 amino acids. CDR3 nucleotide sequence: TGTGCCAGTAGTATAGAGGGCAGGGGGAGAGAGCAGTTCTTC. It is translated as CASSIEGRGREQFF.

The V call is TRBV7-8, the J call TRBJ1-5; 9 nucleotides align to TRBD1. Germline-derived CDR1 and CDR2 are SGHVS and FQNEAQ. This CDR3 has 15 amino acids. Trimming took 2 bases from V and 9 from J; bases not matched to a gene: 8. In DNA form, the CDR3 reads TGTGCCAGCAGCTTATTGGGACAGGGTGTTGGGCCCCAGCATTTT. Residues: CASSLLGQGVGPQHF.